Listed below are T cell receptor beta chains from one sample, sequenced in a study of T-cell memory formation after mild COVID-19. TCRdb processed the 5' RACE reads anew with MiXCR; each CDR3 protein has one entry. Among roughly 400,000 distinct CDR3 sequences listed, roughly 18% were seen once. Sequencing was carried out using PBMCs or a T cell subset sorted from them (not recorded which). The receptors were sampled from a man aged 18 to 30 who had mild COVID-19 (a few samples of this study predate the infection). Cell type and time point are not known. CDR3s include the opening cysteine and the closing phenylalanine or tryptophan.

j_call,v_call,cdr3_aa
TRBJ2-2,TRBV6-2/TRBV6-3,CASSYRSSGVANTGELFF
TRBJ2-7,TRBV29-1,CSVRLAEAYEQYF
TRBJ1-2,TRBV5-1,CASSLDGPYGYTF
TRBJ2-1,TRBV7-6,CASSLRQGAYEQFF
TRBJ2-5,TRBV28,CASRAVAGVQETQYF
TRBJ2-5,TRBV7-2,CASSLADRGTQYF
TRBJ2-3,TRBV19,CASSGGPAREDTQYF
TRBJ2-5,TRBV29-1,CSAPTGIETQYF
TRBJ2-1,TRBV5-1,CASRAEQGFLYNEQFF
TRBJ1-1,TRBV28,CASSLMNTESFF
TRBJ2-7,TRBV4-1,CASSLDIPYEQYF
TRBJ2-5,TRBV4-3,CASSQGTANQETQYF
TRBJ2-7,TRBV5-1,CASSLGEARGEQYF
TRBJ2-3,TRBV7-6,CASSLTGGPTDTQYF
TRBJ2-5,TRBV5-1,CASSGTSGGYRETQYF
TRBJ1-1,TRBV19,CASSVRGVGTEAFF
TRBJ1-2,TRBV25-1,CASSEYIGYGYTF
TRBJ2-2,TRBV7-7,CASSLVRNGELFF
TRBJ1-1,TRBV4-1,CASSRNLGSDTEAFF
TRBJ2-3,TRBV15,CATSGWDLTDTQYF